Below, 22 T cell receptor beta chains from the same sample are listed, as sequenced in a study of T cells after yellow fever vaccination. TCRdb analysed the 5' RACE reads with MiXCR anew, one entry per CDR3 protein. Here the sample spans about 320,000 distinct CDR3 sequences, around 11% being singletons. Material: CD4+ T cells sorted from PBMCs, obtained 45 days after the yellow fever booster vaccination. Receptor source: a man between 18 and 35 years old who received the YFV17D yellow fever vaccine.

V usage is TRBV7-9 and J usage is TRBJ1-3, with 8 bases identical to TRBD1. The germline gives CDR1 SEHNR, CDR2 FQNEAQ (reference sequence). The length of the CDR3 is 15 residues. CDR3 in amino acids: CASGITGGAGNTIYF. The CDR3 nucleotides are TGTGCGAGCGGGATTACAGGGGGAGCTGGAAACACCATATATTTT.

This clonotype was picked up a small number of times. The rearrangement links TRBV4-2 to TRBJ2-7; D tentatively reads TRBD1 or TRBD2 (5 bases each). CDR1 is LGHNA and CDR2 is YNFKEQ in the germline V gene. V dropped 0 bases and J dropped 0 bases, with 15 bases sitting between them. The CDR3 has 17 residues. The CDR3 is CASSQDLLGRASYEQYF. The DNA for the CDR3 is TGTGCCAGCAGCCAAGATCTCTTGGGGCGGGCCTCCTACGAGCAGTACTTC.

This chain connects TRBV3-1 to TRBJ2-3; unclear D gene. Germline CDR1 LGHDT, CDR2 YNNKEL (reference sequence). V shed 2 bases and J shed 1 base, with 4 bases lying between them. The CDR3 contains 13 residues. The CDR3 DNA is TGTGCCAGCAGCCAATTAGGCACAGATACGCAGTATTTT. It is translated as CASSQLGTDTQYF.

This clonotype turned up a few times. The CDR3 is CSASRGTGYEQYF. CDR3 coding DNA: TGCAGTGCTAGCCGGGGTACGGGCTACGAGCAGTACTTC. V and J are TRBV20-1 and TRBJ2-7; possible D gene TRBD2, 5 bases. The germline V gene encodes CDR1 DFQATT and CDR2 SNEGSKA (reference sequence). The V and J ends lost 3 bases and 3 bases respectively, with 12 bases between them. CDR3 length equals 13 residues.

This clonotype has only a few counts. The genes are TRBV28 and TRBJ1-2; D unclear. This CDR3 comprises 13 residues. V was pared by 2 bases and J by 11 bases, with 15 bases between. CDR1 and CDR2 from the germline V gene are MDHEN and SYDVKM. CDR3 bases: TGTGCCAGCAGTTTAATGGGATCAAGGGCTTACACCTTC. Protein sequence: CASSLMGSRAYTF.

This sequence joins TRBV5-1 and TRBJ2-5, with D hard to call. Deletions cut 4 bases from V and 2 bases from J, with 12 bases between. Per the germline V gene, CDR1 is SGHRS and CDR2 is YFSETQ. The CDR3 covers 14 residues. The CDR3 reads CASSPRIGQETQYF. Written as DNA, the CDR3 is TGCGCCAGCAGCCCCCGGATCGGGCAAGAGACCCAGTACTTC.

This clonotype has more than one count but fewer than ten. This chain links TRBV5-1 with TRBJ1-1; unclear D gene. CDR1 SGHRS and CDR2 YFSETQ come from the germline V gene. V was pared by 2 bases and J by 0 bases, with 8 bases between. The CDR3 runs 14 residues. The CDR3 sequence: CASSFSVLNTEAFF. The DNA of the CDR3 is TGCGCCAGCAGCTTTTCTGTTTTGAACACTGAAGCTTTCTTT.

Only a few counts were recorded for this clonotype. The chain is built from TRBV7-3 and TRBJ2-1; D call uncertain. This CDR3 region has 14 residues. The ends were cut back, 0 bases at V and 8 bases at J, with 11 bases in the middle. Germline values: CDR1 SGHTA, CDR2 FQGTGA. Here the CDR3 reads CASSLTGPWDEQFF. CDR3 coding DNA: TGTGCCAGCAGCTTAACGGGTCCCTGGGATGAGCAGTTCTTC. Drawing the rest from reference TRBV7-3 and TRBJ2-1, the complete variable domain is GAGVSQTPSNKVTEKGKYVELRCDPISGHTALYWYRQSLGQGPEFLIYFQGTGAADDSGLPNDRFFAVRPEGSVSTLKIQRTERGDSAVYLCASSLTGPWDEQFFGPGTRLTVL.

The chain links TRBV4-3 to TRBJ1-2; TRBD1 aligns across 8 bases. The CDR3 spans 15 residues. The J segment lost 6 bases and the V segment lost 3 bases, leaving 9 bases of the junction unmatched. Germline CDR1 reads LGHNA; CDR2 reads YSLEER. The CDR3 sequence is CASSHHGQGRNGYTF. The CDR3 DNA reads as TGCGCCAGCAGCCATCACGGACAGGGAAGGAATGGCTACACCTTC.

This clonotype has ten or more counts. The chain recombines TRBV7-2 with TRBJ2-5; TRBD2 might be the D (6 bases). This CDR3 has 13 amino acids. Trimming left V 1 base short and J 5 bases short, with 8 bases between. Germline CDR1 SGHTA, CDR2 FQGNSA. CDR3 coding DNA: TGTGCCAGCAGCTTAGACGCGGGGGAGACCCAGTACTTC. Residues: CASSLDAGETQYF.

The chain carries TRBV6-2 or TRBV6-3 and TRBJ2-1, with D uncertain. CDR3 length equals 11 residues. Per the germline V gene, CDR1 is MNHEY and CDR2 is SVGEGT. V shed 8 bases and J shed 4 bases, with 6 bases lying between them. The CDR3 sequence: CASRFYNEQFF. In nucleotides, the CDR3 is TGTGCCAGCCGCTTTTACAATGAGCAGTTCTTC.

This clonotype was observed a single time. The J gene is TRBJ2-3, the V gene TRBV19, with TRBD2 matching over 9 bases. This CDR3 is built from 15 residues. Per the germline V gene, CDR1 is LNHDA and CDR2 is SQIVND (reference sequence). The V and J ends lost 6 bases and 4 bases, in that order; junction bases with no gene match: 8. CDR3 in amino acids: CASRPAAGGSDTQYF. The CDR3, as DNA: TGTGCCAGTAGGCCCGCAGCGGGGGGCTCAGATACGCAGTATTTT.

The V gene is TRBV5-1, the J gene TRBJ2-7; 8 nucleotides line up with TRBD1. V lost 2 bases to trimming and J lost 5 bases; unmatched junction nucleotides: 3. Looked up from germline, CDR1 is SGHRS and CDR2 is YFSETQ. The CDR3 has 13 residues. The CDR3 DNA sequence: TGCGCCAGCAGCTTCGTACAGGGGGACGAGCAGTACTTC. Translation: CASSFVQGDEQYF.

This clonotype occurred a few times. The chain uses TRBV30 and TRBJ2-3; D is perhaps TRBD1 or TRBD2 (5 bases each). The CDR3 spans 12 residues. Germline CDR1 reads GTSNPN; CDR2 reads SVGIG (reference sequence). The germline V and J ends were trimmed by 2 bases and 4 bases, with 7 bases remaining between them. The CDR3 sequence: CAWSSGPDTQYF. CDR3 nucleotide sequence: TGTGCCTGGAGTTCGGGACCAGATACGCAGTATTTT.

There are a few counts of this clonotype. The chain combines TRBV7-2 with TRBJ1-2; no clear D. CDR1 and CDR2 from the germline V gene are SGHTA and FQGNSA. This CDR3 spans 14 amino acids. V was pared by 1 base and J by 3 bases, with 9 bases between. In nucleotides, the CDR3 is TGTGCCAGCAGCTTAGTTCCGGTACACTATGGCTACACCTTC. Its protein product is CASSLVPVHYGYTF.

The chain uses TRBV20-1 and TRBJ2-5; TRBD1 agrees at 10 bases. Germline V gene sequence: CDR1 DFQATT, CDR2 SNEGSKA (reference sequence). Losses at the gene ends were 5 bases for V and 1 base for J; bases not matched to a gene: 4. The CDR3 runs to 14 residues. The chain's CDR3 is CSAGDRGSQETQYF. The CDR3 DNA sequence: TGCAGTGCTGGGGACAGGGGCAGCCAAGAGACCCAGTACTTC.

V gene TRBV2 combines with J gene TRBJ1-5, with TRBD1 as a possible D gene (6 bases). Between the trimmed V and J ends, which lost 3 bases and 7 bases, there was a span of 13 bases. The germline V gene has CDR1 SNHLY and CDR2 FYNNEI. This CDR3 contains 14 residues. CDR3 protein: CASSESSGGQPQHF. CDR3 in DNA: TGTGCCAGCAGTGAGTCCTCGGGGGGCCAGCCCCAGCATTTT. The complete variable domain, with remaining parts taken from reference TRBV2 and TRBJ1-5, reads EPEVTQTPSHQVTQMGQEVILRCVPISNHLYFYWYRQILGQKVEFLVSFYNNEISEKSEIFDDQFSVERPDGSNFTLKIRSTKLEDSAMYFCASSESSGGQPQHFGDGTRLSIL.

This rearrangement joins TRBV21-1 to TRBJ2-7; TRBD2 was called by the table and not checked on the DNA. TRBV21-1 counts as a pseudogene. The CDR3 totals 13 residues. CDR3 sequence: CASSKWEGCEQYV. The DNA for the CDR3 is TGTGCCAGCAGCAAATGGGAGGGGTGCGAGCAGTACGTC.

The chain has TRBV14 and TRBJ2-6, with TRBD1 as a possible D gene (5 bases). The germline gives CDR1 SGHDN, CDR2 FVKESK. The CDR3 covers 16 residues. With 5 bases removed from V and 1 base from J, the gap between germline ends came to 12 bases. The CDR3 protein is CASSRRPGSGANVLTF. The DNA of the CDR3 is TGTGCCAGCAGCAGAAGACCAGGGTCTGGGGCCAACGTCCTGACTTTC.

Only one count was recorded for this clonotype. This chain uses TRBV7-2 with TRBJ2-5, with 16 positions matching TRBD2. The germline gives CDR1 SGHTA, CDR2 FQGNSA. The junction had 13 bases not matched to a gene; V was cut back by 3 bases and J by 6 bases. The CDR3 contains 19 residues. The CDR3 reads CASSFVGTSGGANQKTQYF. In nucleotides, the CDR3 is TGTGCCAGCAGCTTTGTCGGGACTAGCGGGGGGGCGAATCAGAAGACCCAGTACTTC.

As DNA, the CDR3 is TGTGCCAGCAGTGCCGACGGTAGCAATCAGCCCCAGCATTTT. It encodes CASSADGSNQPQHF. The gene calls are TRBV25-1 and TRBJ1-5; no firm D call. V dropped 4 bases and J dropped 0 bases, with 7 bases sitting between them. The CDR3 extends over 14 amino acids. Germline CDR1 and CDR2: MGHDK and SYGVNS.

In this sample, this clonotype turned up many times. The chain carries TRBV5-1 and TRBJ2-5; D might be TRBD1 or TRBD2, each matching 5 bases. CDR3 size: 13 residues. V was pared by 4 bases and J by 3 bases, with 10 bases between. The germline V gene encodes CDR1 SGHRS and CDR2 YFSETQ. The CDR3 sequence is CASSQGRKETQYF. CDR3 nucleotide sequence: TGCGCCAGCAGCCAGGGACGGAAAGAGACCCAGTACTTC.